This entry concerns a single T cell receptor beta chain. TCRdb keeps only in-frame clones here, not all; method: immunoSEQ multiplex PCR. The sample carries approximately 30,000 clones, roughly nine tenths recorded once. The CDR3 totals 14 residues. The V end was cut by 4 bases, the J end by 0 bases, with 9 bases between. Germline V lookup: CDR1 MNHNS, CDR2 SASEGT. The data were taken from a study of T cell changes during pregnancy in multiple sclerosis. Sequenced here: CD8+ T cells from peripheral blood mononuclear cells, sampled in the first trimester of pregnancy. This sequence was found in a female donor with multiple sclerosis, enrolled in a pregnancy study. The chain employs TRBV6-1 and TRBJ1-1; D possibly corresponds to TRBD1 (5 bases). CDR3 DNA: TGTGCCAGCAGTGTGCAGGGCATGAACACTGAAGCTTTCTTT. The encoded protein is CASSVQGMNTEAFF.